The 4 T cell receptor beta chains given below trace back to one sample, sequenced in a study of OX40 agonist ivuxolimab in advanced cancers. TCRdb keeps only in-frame clones here, not all; method: immunoSEQ multiplex PCR. The table records around 5,000 clones, around 70% of them present only once. The material sequenced was CD4+ or CD8+ T cells sorted from blood, taken in a trial of the OX40 agonist ivuxolimab. The receptors stem from an adult with an advanced solid tumor such as melanoma, head and neck, liver or kidney cancer.

This clone was recorded a few times. The genes are TRBV7-9 and TRBJ2-1; D ambiguous. The CDR3 contains 12 residues. Germline V lookup: CDR1 SEHNR, CDR2 FQNEAQ (reference sequence). Trimming shortened V by 5 bases and J by 10 bases, and 12 bases separated the two germline ends. For the CDR3, the DNA is TGTGCCAGCAGCCCCCACTCCCTCGAGCAGTTCTTC. Its protein is CASSPHSLEQFF.

The J gene is TRBJ2-3, the V gene TRBV9; D call uncertain. With 2 bases removed from V and 4 bases from J, the gap between germline ends came to 5 bases. In germline, CDR1 is SGDLS, CDR2 YYNGEE. The CDR3 covers 12 residues. The CDR3 here is CASSVRADTQYF. The CDR3 coding sequence is TGTGCCAGCAGCGTCAGAGCAGATACGCAGTATTTT.

A few counts support this clone. One base separates it from a far larger clone, so it is likely a read error. This same CDR3 is encoded by further DNA sequences in the sample. The CDR3 reads CASSQDIAGMNTEAFF. The DNA of the CDR3 is TGTGCCAGCAGCCAAGATATCGCAGGAATGAACACTGAAGCTTTCTTT. This sequence joins TRBV11-1 and TRBJ1-1, with D unclear. Germline lookup yields CDR1 SGHAT and CDR2 FQDESV (reference sequence). CDR3 length: 16 amino acids. Trimming pared 5 bases from V and 0 bases from J, leaving 16 bases between. Filled out from reference TRBV11-1 and TRBJ1-1, the complete variable domain reads EAEVAQSPRYKITEKSQAVAFWCDPISGHATLYWYRQILGQGPELLVQFQDESVVDDSQLPKDRFSAERLKGVDSTLKIQPAELGDSAMYLCASSQDIAGMNTEAFFGQGTRLTVV.

The chain joins TRBV11-2 to TRBJ2-1; no clear D. The CDR3 contains 12 residues. The ends were cut back, 3 bases at V and 4 bases at J, with 4 bases in the middle. In germline, CDR1 is SGHAT, CDR2 FQNNGV. This CDR3 reads CASSFAYNEQFF. The DNA of the CDR3 is TGTGCCAGCAGCTTCGCGTACAATGAGCAGTTCTTC.